Sequencing of this T cell receptor beta chain was carried out in a study of shared clonotypes between healthy human individuals. Using about 220 ng DNA, 25,000 to 35,000 T cell genomes, the sorted-subset replicate PCRs were run. Measured with immunoSEQ multiplex PCR; TCRdb has only the in-frame clones, and not every one. The sample lists about 1.5 million clones; roughly 95% were seen once. Trimming cost V 4 bases and J 5 bases, with 12 bases left between them. Per the germline V gene, CDR1 is SNHLY and CDR2 is FYNNEI. This CDR3 contains 13 residues. Sequenced material: naive CD4+ T cells sorted from blood. Subset specified: CD45RA+ positively selected. This receptor was identified in a man aged 25-45 years in good health. The chain uses TRBV2 and TRBJ2-7; D unresolved. As DNA, the CDR3 is TGTGCCAGCAGTGTAATTGCAGCCCACGAGCAGTACTTC. Residues: CASSVIAAHEQYF.